This T cell receptor beta chain was profiled in a study of monozygotic twins with inflammatory bowel disease. In germline, CDR1 is DFQATT, CDR2 SNEGSKA (reference sequence). The CDR3 sequence is 18 residues long. For each CDR3 protein, TCRdb gives one entry from its re-call of the 5' RACE reads, without DNA. This sample contains about 150,000 distinct CDR3 sequences. Material for sequencing was blood. This TCR derives from a human donor with ulcerative colitis or Crohn's disease, or a healthy co-twin of an affected twin (not recorded which). The chain combines TRBV20-1 with TRBJ2-2; there is no DNA to check the TCRdb D call of TRBD1. The CDR3 here is CSARDEFSRGLDGGELFF.